Listed below are T cell receptor beta chains from one sample, sequenced in a study of T cell responses to AZD1222 COVID-19 vaccine. Measured with immunoSEQ multiplex PCR; TCRdb has only the in-frame clones, and not every one. Of about 160,000 clones in the sample, 80% to 90% were seen once. Sequenced here: peripheral blood, sampled on day 0 of AZD1222 vaccination. The receptors come from an adult in good health. CDR3s leave out the opening cysteine and the closing phenylalanine or tryptophan. Each record gives: J gene, D gene, V gene, CDR3 protein. A D gene is named only where the DNA matches it firmly.

j_call: TRBJ2-1; d_call: -; v_call: TRBV3-1/TRBV3-2; cdr3_aa: ASTPGGRAGDEQF
j_call: TRBJ1-4; d_call: -; v_call: TRBV6-5; cdr3_aa: ASSYSWGYDEKLF
j_call: TRBJ2-2; d_call: -; v_call: TRBV29-1; cdr3_aa: SVDGRENTGELF
j_call: TRBJ2-6; d_call: -; v_call: TRBV4-3; cdr3_aa: ASSQDRATGQHNVLT
j_call: TRBJ1-5; d_call: -; v_call: TRBV4-1; cdr3_aa: ASSQERALRSNQPQH
j_call: TRBJ2-4; d_call: -; v_call: TRBV4-2; cdr3_aa: ASSQDLAKNIQY
j_call: TRBJ2-3; d_call: -; v_call: TRBV10-3; cdr3_aa: AISEFWVVLSDTQY
j_call: TRBJ1-2; d_call: -; v_call: TRBV3-1/TRBV3-2; cdr3_aa: ASSPPGLGYGYT
j_call: TRBJ2-3; d_call: -; v_call: TRBV19; cdr3_aa: ASSQPGAGTDTQY
j_call: TRBJ2-2; d_call: TRBD1; v_call: TRBV6-7; cdr3_aa: ASSPTGTTNTGELF
j_call: TRBJ2-2; d_call: -; v_call: TRBV5-4; cdr3_aa: ASSPLREGGRGELF
j_call: TRBJ2-2; d_call: TRBD2; v_call: TRBV2; cdr3_aa: ASSVGTSGPTGELF
j_call: TRBJ1-1; d_call: -; v_call: TRBV5-5; cdr3_aa: ASSGGTAFSEAF
j_call: TRBJ2-3; d_call: TRBD1; v_call: TRBV18; cdr3_aa: ASSPTGGTDTQY
j_call: TRBJ1-4; d_call: -; v_call: TRBV6-5; cdr3_aa: ASSRGRNEKLF
j_call: TRBJ1-4; d_call: -; v_call: TRBV7-6; cdr3_aa: ASSLGDEKLF
j_call: TRBJ2-3; d_call: -; v_call: TRBV5-1; cdr3_aa: ASHEGVELGTQY
j_call: TRBJ2-2; d_call: -; v_call: TRBV9; cdr3_aa: ASSVEGGAGTGELF
j_call: TRBJ2-1; d_call: -; v_call: TRBV7-8; cdr3_aa: ASSPTTGPTSNEQF
j_call: TRBJ1-4; d_call: -; v_call: TRBV2; cdr3_aa: ASSSQGSTNEKLF
j_call: TRBJ1-2; d_call: TRBD1; v_call: TRBV6-5; cdr3_aa: ASRPQKDRGYGYT
j_call: TRBJ2-5; d_call: TRBD1; v_call: TRBV7-9; cdr3_aa: ASSLGWGQPQETQY
j_call: TRBJ1-3; d_call: -; v_call: TRBV5-8; cdr3_aa: ASSLAPGYSGNTIY
j_call: TRBJ2-1; d_call: -; v_call: TRBV7-9; cdr3_aa: ASSLFGGERDEQF
j_call: TRBJ1-2; d_call: TRBD1; v_call: TRBV5-1; cdr3_aa: ASSSGTDYGYT
j_call: TRBJ2-2; d_call: -; v_call: TRBV2; cdr3_aa: ASILTERHVGELF
j_call: TRBJ2-7; d_call: -; v_call: TRBV30; cdr3_aa: AADLFYEQY
j_call: TRBJ2-7; d_call: -; v_call: TRBV7-2; cdr3_aa: ASSPTGLSREQY
j_call: TRBJ1-1; d_call: TRBD1; v_call: TRBV7-2; cdr3_aa: ASSTRRQGVNTEAF
j_call: TRBJ1-3; d_call: -; v_call: TRBV5-6; cdr3_aa: ASSFGGGNTIY
j_call: TRBJ1-6; d_call: -; v_call: TRBV10-3; cdr3_aa: AIRAGTRGRDSPLH
j_call: TRBJ1-4; d_call: -; v_call: TRBV11-3; cdr3_aa: ASSEDSGVVSNEKLF
j_call: TRBJ2-4; d_call: -; v_call: TRBV5-5; cdr3_aa: ASSWDSRLAKNIQY
j_call: TRBJ1-5; d_call: -; v_call: TRBV6-5; cdr3_aa: ASTTGLRGSQH
j_call: TRBJ1-6; d_call: -; v_call: TRBV7-9; cdr3_aa: ASSLVRGGSPLH
j_call: TRBJ2-5; d_call: TRBD1; v_call: TRBV18; cdr3_aa: ASSPDREQETQY
j_call: TRBJ2-2; d_call: -; v_call: TRBV4-1; cdr3_aa: ASSQDRWVTGELF
j_call: TRBJ1-5; d_call: -; v_call: TRBV7-9; cdr3_aa: ASSLAGIGVNQPQH
j_call: TRBJ2-2; d_call: -; v_call: TRBV2; cdr3_aa: ASSYPGELF
j_call: TRBJ2-1; d_call: -; v_call: TRBV5-1; cdr3_aa: AAREGTDPYNEQF
j_call: TRBJ2-5; d_call: TRBD1; v_call: TRBV28; cdr3_aa: ASYPGGQGVAQY
j_call: TRBJ2-2; d_call: -; v_call: TRBV7-3; cdr3_aa: ASSLSGGDTGELF
j_call: TRBJ2-2; d_call: -; v_call: TRBV7-9; cdr3_aa: GHWENTGELF
j_call: TRBJ1-1; d_call: -; v_call: TRBV25-1; cdr3_aa: ASSQFMNTEAF
j_call: TRBJ1-2; d_call: -; v_call: TRBV4-3; cdr3_aa: ASSQGRQEVYGYT
j_call: TRBJ1-1; d_call: -; v_call: TRBV6-2/TRBV6-3; cdr3_aa: ASSYSAGGAFTEAF
j_call: TRBJ2-5; d_call: -; v_call: TRBV5-8; cdr3_aa: ASSLASGGETQY
j_call: TRBJ1-1; d_call: TRBD1; v_call: TRBV5-4; cdr3_aa: ASSTGTGGRRNTEAF
j_call: TRBJ2-3; d_call: -; v_call: TRBV5-1; cdr3_aa: ASSTDGSTDTQY
j_call: TRBJ1-1; d_call: -; v_call: TRBV19; cdr3_aa: ASSHPLEGSTEAF
j_call: TRBJ2-7; d_call: -; v_call: TRBV27; cdr3_aa: ASSFQGTSYEQY
j_call: TRBJ2-1; d_call: -; v_call: TRBV7-9; cdr3_aa: ASSLAAGAYNEQF
j_call: TRBJ1-3; d_call: -; v_call: TRBV5-1; cdr3_aa: ASSLDNSGNTIY
j_call: TRBJ2-7; d_call: -; v_call: TRBV10-3; cdr3_aa: AISDVTVGAYEQY
j_call: TRBJ1-1; d_call: -; v_call: TRBV18; cdr3_aa: ASSTDQNTEAF
j_call: TRBJ2-5; d_call: -; v_call: TRBV7-9; cdr3_aa: ASSLGTGAQY
j_call: TRBJ2-7; d_call: -; v_call: TRBV6-5; cdr3_aa: ASSYSLQISYEQY